This section outlines one T cell receptor beta chain sequence together with its context. What it binds is not known. The data stem from a study of T cell responses to AZD1222 COVID-19 vaccine. Study information: Timing groups of about 4 and about 12 weeks for second doses were pooled. Study outcomes and limitations: Baseline seropositivity occurred in only a handful of AZD1222 recipients. Repertoires were collected only later (after the peak T cell response had occurred). Breadth and depth of Spike-specific TCRs rose after two AZD1222 doses.

Here immunoSEQ multiplex PCR was the method, and the copy in TCRdb shows in-frame clones only, minus some. The table has about 120,000 clones, roughly 87% seen once. There are 11 residues in the CDR3. Germline V gene sequence: CDR1 SNHLY, CDR2 FYNNEI. Trimming shortened V by 0 bases and J by 7 bases, and 1 base separated the two germline ends. Here the sequenced sample was peripheral blood, taken on day 0 of AZD1222 vaccination. The TCR comes from an adult in good health. V usage is TRBV2 and J usage is TRBJ1-5; D remains ambiguous. Here the CDR3 DNA reads TGTGCCAGCAGTGAAGCCCAGCCCCAGCATTTT. It codes for CASSEAQPQHF.